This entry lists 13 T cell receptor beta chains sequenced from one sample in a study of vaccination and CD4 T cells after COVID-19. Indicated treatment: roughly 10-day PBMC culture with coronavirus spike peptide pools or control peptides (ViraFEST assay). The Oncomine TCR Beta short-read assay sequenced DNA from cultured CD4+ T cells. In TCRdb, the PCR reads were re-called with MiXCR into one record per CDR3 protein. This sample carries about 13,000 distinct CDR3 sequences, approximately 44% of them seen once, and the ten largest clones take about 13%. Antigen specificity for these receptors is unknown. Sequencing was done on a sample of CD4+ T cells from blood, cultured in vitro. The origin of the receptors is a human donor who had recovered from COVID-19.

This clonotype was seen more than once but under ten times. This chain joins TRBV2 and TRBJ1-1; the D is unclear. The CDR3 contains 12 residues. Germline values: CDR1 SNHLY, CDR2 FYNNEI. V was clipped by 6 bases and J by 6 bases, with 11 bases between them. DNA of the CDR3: TGTGCCAGCAGCGACGACACTTCTGAAGCTTTCTTT. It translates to CASSDDTSEAFF. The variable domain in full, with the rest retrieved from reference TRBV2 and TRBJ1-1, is EPEVTQTPSHQVTQMGQEVILRCVPISNHLYFYWYRQILGQKVEFLVSFYNNEISEKSEIFDDQFSVERPDGSNFTLKIRSTKLEDSAMYFCASSDDTSEAFFGQGTRLTVV.

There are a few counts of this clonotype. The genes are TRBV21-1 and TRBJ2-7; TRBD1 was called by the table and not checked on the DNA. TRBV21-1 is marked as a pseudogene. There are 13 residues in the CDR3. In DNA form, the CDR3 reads TGTGCCCGAGCCGTACCCGGTAGGGACGAGCAGTACTTC. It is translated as CARAVPGRDEQYF.

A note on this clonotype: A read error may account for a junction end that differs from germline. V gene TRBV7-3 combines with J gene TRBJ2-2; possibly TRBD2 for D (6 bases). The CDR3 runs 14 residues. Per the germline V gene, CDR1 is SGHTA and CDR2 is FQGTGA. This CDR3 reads CASGLWGDAGELFF. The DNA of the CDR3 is TGTGCCAGCGGCTTGTGGGGGGATGCCGGGGAGCTGTTTTTT.

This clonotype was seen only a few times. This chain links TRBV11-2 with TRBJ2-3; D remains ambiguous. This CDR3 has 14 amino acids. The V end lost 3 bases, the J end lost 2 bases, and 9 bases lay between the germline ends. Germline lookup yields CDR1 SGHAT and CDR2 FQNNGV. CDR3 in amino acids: CASSFQVYTDTQYF. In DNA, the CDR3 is TGTGCCAGCAGCTTCCAGGTGTACACAGATACGCAGTATTTT.

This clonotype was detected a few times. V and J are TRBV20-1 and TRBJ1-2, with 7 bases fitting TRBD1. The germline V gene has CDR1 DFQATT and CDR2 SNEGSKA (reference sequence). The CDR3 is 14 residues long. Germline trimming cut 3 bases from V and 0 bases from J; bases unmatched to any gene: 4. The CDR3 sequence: CSARGGTANYGYTF. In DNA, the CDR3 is TGCAGTGCTAGGGGGGGGACAGCTAACTATGGCTACACCTTC.

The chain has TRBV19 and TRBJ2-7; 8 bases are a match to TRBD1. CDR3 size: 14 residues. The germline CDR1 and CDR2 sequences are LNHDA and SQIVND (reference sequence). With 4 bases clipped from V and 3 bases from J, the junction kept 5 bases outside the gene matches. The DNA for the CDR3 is TGTGCCAGTAGTACGACAGGGGCAAGCTACGAGCAGTACTTC. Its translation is CASSTTGASYEQYF.

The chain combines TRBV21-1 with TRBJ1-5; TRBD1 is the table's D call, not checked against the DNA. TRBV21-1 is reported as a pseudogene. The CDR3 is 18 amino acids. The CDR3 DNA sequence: TGTGCCAGCAGCAAAACATGGACAGGGGAGGGAGGCAATCAGCCCCAGCATTTT. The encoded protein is CASSKTWTGEGGNQPQHF.

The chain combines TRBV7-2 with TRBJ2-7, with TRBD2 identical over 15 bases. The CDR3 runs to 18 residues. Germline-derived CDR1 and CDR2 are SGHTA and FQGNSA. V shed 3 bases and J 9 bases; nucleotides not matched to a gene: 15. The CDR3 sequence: CASSFGTSGRRQGEWQYF. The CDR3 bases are TGTGCCAGCAGCTTCGGGACTAGCGGGAGGCGTCAGGGTGAGTGGCAGTACTTC.

CDR3 in DNA: TGCAGTGCTAGCCCCAATCAGCCCCAGCATTTT. It codes for CSASPNQPQHF. The chain recombines TRBV20-1 with TRBJ1-5; D is undetermined. Trimming took off 3 bases at V and 3 bases at J, with 3 bases between the two ends. Germline-derived CDR1 and CDR2 are DFQATT and SNEGSKA (reference sequence). CDR3 length: 11 residues.

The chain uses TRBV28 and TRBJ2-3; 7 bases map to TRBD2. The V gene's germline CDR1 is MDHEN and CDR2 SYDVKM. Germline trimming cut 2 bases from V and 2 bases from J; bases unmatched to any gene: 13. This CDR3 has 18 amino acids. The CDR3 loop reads CASSLEGLAATLTDTQYF. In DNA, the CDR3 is TGTGCCAGCAGTTTAGAGGGGCTAGCGGCAACCCTCACAGATACGCAGTATTTT.

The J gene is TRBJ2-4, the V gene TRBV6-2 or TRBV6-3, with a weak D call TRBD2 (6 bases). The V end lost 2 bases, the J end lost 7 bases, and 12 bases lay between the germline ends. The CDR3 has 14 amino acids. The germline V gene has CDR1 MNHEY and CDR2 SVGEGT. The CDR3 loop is CASSYGGLVNIQYF. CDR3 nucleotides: TGTGCCAGCAGTTACGGAGGGTTAGTTAACATTCAGTACTTC.

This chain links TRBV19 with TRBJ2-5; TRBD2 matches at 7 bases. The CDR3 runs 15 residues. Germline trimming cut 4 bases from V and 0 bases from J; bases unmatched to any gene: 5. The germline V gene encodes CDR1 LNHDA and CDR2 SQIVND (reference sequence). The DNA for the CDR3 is TGTGCCAGTAGTAGGGGCCGGGGGGACCAAGAGACCCAGTACTTC. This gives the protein CASSRGRGDQETQYF. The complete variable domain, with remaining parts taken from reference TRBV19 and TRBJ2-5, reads DGGITQSPKYLFRKEGQNVTLSCEQNLNHDAMYWYRQDPGQGLRLIYYSQIVNDFQKGDIAEGYSVSREKKESFPLTVTSAQKNPTAFYLCASSRGRGDQETQYFGPGTRLLVL.

In nucleotides, the CDR3 is TGTGCCAGCAGTTTAGGGGCCGGACTTTACAATGAGCAGTTCTTC. It codes for CASSLGAGLYNEQFF. V gene TRBV12-3 or TRBV12-4 combines with J gene TRBJ2-1; D may be TRBD2 (5 bases). Trimming pared 1 base from V and 4 bases from J, leaving 11 bases between. The CDR3 is made up of 15 amino acids.